The entry below describes one TCR beta chain. Germline values: CDR1 LNHNV, CDR2 YYDKDF (reference sequence). The CDR3 extends over 14 amino acids. The V gene end was trimmed by 5 bases and the J gene end by 6 bases; junction bases not matched to a gene: 2. The source of the sample is a study of shared clonotypes between healthy human individuals. Repertoires were generated with immunoSEQ multiplex PCR, while TCRdb's copy carries only in-frame clones and drops some. The data show about 520,000 clones, about 96% seen once. The sequenced sample was naive CD4+ T cells sorted from blood. The subset denotes: CD45RA+ positively selected. The sequence was obtained from a woman younger than 45 in good health. The rearrangement links TRBV15 to TRBJ2-7, with 15 bases aligning to TRBD2. The CDR3 DNA reads as TGTGCCACCAGCTTGGGACTAGCGGGAGGCGAGCAGTACTTC. Amino acid sequence: CATSLGLAGGEQYF.